This record covers a single TCR beta chain. V was clipped by 4 bases and J by 9 bases, with 10 bases between them. Germline V gene sequence: CDR1 SEHNR, CDR2 FQNEAQ (reference sequence). The CDR3 length is 13 residues. This entry is derived from a study of Ad26.COV2.S vaccination and SARS-CoV-2 variants. Looking at the study overall: Enrolled in COV1001, the donor was in the Ad26.COV2.S trial arm, which received the vaccine.

TCRdb's table, derived via immunoSEQ multiplex PCR, lists solely in-frame clones and lacks some. The data contain roughly 240,000 clones, over 75% of them singletons. Treatment of the sample: about 20 received Ad26.COV2.S at low or high dose, single or two shots; about 5 received placebo; per-sample allocation not given. Repertoires come from day 63 after the first vaccine or placebo injection. An 18-55-year-old adult in Boston served as donor. As its vector, the vaccine had Ad26, which expressed Wuhan-strain SARS-CoV-2 spike. This chain joins TRBV7-9 and TRBJ1-6; D remains unclear. The receptor's source is a person aged 18-60 years who received the Ad26.COV2.S COVID-19 vaccine or a placebo. Sequences were derived from peripheral blood, sampled in a trial of Ad26.COV2.S vaccine versus placebo. In nucleotides, the CDR3 is TGTGCCAGCAGCTCGCAAATCGGTTCACCCCTCCACTTT. Translating it yields CASSSQIGSPLHF.